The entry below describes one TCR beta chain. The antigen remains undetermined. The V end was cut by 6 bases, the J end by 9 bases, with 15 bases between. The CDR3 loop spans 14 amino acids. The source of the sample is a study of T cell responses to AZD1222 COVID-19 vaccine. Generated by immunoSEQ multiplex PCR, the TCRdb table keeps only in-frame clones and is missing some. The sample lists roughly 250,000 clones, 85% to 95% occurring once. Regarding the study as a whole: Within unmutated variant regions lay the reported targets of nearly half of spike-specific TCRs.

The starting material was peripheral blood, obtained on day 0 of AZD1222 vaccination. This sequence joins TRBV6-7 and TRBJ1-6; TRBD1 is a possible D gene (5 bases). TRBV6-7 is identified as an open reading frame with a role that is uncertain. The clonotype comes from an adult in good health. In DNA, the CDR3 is TGTGCCAGCAGCCCTGGGGGGGTCGGTTCACCCCTCCACTTT. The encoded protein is CASSPGGVGSPLHF.